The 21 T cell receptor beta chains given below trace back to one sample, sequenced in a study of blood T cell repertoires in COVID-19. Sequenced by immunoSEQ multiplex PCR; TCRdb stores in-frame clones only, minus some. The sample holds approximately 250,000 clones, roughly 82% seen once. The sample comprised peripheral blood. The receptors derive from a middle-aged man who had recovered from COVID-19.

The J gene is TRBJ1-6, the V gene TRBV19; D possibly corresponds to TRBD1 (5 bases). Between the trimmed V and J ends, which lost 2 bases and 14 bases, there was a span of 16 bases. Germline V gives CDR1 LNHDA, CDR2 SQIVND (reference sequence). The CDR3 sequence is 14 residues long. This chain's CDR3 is CASSIQGNSLSLHF. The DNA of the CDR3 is TGTGCCAGTAGTATACAGGGAAACTCGTTGTCCCTCCACTTT. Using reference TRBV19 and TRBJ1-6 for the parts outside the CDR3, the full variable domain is DGGITQSPKYLFRKEGQNVTLSCEQNLNHDAMYWYRQDPGQGLRLIYYSQIVNDFQKGDIAEGYSVSREKKESFPLTVTSAQKNPTAFYLCASSIQGNSLSLHFGNGTRLTVT.

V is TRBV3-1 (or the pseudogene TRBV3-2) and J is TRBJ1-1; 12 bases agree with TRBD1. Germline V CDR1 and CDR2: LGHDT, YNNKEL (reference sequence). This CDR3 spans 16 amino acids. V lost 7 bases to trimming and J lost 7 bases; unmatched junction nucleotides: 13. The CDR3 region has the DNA TGTGCCAGCACCCGGGGGACAGGGGGCTGGGGGAGTGAAGCTTTCTTT. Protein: CASTRGTGGWGSEAFF.

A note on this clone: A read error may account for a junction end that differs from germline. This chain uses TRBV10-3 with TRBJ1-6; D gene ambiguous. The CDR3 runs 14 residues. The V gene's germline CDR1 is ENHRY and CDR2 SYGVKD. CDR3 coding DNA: TGTGCCATCAGTGAAGAGGTCAATAACTCACCCCTCCACTTT. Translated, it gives CAISEEVNNSPLHF.

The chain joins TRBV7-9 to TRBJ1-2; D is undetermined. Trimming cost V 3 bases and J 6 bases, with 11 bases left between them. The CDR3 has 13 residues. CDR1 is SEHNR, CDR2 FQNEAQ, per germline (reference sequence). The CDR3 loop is CASSFGEDNGYTF. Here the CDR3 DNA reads TGTGCCAGCAGCTTCGGGGAGGATAATGGCTACACCTTC. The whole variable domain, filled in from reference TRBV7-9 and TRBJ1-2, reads DTGVSQNPRHKITKRGQNVTFRCDPISEHNRLYWYRQTLGQGPEFLTYFQNEAQLEKSRLLSDRFSAERPKGSFSTLEIQRTEQGDSAMYLCASSFGEDNGYTFGSGTRLTVV.

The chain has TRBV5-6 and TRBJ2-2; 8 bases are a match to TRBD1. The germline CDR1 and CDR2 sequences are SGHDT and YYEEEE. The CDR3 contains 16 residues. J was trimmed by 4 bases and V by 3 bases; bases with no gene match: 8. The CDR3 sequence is CASSSWTGSFTGELFF. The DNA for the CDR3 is TGTGCCAGCAGCTCCTGGACAGGGAGCTTCACCGGGGAGCTGTTTTTT.

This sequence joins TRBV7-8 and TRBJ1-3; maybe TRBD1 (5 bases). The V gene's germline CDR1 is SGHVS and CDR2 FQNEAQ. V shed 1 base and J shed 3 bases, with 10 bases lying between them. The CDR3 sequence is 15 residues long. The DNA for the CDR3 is TGTGCCAGCAGCTTAGGTTCAGGGTTTGGAAACACCATATATTTT. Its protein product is CASSLGSGFGNTIYF.

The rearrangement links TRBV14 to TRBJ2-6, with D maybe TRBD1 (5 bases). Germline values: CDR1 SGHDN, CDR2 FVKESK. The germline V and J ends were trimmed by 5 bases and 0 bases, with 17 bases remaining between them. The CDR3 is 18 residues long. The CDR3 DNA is TGTGCCAGCAGCACACGCCCGGCAGGGCTCTCTGGGGCCAACGTCCTGACTTTC. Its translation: CASSTRPAGLSGANVLTF.

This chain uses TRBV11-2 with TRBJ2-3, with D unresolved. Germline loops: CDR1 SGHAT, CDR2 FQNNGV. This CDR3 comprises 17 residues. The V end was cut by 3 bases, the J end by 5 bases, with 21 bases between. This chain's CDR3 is CASSFWSLERLEDTQYF. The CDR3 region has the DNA TGTGCCAGCAGCTTTTGGTCGCTCGAGCGACTTGAAGATACGCAGTATTTT.

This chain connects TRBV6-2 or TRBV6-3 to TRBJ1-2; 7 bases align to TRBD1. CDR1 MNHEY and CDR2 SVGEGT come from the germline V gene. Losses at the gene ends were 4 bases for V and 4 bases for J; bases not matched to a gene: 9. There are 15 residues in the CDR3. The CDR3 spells CASSSAQTGTYGYTF. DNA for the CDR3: TGTGCCAGCAGTTCTGCGCAGACAGGGACCTATGGCTACACCTTC.

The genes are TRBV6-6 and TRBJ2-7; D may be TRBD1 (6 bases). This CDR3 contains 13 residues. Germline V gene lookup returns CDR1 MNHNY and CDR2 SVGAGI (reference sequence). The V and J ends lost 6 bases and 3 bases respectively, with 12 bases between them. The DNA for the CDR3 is TGTGCCAGCAGCCACAGGGAAGGCTACGAGCAGTACTTC. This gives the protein CASSHREGYEQYF.

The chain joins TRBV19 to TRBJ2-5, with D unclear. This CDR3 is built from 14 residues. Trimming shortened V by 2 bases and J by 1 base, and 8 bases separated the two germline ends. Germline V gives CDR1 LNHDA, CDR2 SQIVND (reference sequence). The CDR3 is CASSIMPGQETQYF. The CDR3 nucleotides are TGTGCCAGTAGTATAATGCCGGGCCAAGAGACCCAGTACTTC. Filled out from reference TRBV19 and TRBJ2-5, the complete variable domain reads DGGITQSPKYLFRKEGQNVTLSCEQNLNHDAMYWYRQDPGQGLRLIYYSQIVNDFQKGDIAEGYSVSREKKESFPLTVTSAQKNPTAFYLCASSIMPGQETQYFGPGTRLLVL.

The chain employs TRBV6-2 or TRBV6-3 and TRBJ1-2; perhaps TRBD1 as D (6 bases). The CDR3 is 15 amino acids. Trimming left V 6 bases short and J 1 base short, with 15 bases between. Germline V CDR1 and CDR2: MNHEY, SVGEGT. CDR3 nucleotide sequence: TGTGCCAGCAGCCCCCCCAGGGGAAGTAACTATGGCTACACCTTC. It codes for CASSPPRGSNYGYTF.

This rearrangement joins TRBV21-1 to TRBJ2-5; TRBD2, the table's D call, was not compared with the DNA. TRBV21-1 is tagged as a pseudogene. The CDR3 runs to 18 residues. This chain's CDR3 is CASSKKKAVAGDQETQYF. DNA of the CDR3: TGTGCCAGCAGCAAAAAGAAGGCGGTAGCGGGGGATCAAGAGACCCAGTACTTC.

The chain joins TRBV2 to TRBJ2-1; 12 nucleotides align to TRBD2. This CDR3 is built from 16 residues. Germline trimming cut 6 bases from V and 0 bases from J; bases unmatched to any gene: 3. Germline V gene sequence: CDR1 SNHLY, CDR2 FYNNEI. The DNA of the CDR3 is TGTGCCAGCAGGGAACTAGCGGGAGGCTCCTACAATGAGCAGTTCTTC. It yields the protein CASRELAGGSYNEQFF.

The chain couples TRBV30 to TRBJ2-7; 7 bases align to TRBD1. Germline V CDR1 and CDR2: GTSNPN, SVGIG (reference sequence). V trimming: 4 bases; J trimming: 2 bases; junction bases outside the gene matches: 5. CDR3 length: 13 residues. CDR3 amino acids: CAWNRQGAYEQYF. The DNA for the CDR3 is TGTGCCTGGAACCGACAGGGCGCCTACGAGCAGTACTTC.

The CDR3 DNA sequence: TGTGCCAGTAGTAGCTACGGGACAGGGATTGCCGGGGAGCTGTTTTTT. As protein: CASSSYGTGIAGELFF. This chain connects TRBV19 to TRBJ2-2, with 9 bases aligning to TRBD1. This CDR3 contains 16 residues. The J segment lost 6 bases and the V segment lost 4 bases, leaving 9 bases of the junction unmatched. CDR1 and CDR2 from the germline V gene are LNHDA and SQIVND (reference sequence).

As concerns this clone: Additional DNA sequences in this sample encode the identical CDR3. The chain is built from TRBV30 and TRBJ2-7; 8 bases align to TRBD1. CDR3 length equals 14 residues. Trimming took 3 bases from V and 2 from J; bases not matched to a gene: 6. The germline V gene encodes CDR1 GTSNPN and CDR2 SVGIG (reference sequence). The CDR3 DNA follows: TGTGCCTGGAGGCGACAGGGGCCGGCCTACGAGCAGTACTTC. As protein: CAWRRQGPAYEQYF. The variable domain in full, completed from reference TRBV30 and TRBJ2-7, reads SQTIHQWPATLVQPVGSPLSLECTVEGTSNPNLYWYRQAAGRGLQLLFYSVGIGQISSEVPQNLSASRPQDRQFILSSKKLLLSDSGFYLCAWRRQGPAYEQYFGPGTRLTVT.

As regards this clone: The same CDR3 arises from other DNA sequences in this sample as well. The CDR3 protein is CASSLGLAGNTGELFF. CDR3 coding DNA: TGCGCCAGCAGCTTGGGCCTAGCGGGCAACACCGGGGAGCTGTTTTTT. The chain uses TRBV5-1 and TRBJ2-2, with 8 bases that match TRBD2. The CDR3 totals 16 residues. From germline, CDR1 is SGHRS and CDR2 YFSETQ. J lost 2 bases, V lost 0 bases, and 3 bases had no gene match.

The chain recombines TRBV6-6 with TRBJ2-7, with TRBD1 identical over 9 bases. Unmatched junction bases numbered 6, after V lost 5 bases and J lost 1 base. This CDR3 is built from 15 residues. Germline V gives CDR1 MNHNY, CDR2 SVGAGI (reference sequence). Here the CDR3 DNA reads TGTGCCAGCAGTATGCGGGACAGGGCGTCCTACGAGCAGTACTTC. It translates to CASSMRDRASYEQYF.

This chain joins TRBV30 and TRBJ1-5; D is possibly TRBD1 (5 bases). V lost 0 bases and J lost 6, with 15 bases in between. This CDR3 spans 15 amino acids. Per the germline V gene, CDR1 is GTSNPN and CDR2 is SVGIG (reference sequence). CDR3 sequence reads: CAWSVGLGVGQPQHF. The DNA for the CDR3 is TGTGCCTGGAGTGTTGGTTTAGGGGTCGGTCAGCCCCAGCATTTT.

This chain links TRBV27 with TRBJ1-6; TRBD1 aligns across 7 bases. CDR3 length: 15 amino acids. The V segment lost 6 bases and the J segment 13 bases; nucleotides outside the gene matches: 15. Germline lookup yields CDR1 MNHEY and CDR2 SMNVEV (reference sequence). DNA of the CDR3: TGTGCCAGCAGCTCAAGACAGGGTATAATTCACCCCCTCCACTTT. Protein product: CASSSRQGIIHPLHF.